Listed here is a single T cell receptor (beta chain). This clonotype has a single count. Its antigen is currently not known. No per-base quality is available; no much larger clone lies one base away. Just one read gives weak support. Libraries of naive CD8 T cells were generated from about 20,000 to 1,000,000 sorted cells, with 10%, 30% or 50% of the purified RNA used. On a BD FACSAria II, naive CD8 T cells were FACS-sorted as CD8+CD4-CCR7+CD45RA+ and collected into RLT Plus buffer. To test detection sensitivity, Jurkat RNA equal to around 11 TCR copies was added to samples of about 19,000-1,100,000 naive CD8 T cells. Enrichment of CD8 T cells was done with RosetteSep CD8+ T Cell Enrichment Cocktail plus Ficoll-Paque, and ACK red cell lysis came afterward. The record originates from a study of molecular identifiers for immune sequencing clone quantification (dated by TCRdb to between 2018 and 2020). Regarding the study in general: For a replicate experiment, RNA from 20,000 or 100,000 naive CD8 T cells was divided into five aliquots, of which four were sequenced. CD8 T cells were used in a methods study to benchmark molecular-identifier clustering-based TCR repertoire sequencing (MIDCIRS) and TCR RNA copy counting. Summary of the overall study and its limitations: When barcode sub-clustering was not used, chimeric consensus sequences inflated TCR diversity, with chimeras reaching as high as 47%. A single cell's worth of spiked-in Jurkat TCR RNA was reported detectable even among approximately 930,000 naive CD8 T cells. Modeling gave around 3 recovered TCR RNA copies per cell versus approximately 10 by digital PCR, implying approximately 30% capture efficiency. Spiked-in Jurkat TCR RNA (about 10 copies' worth), which is not part of the donor repertoire, was contained in the naive libraries. Highly expanded clone sizes could be underestimated if identical TCR molecules share a barcode. In CMV-specific effector cells, clones with more than 20 RNA copies accounted for over 97% of molecules, whereas in naive cells such clones accounted for under 1%.

The library was produced with PCR. Sequencing was carried out with an Illumina HiSeq 4000. Bulk TCR libraries were prepared as previously described, using TCR primers listed in Table S5. Total RNA was purified with the Qiagen AllPrep DNA/RNA kit. Before analysis, reads from multiple sequencing runs of the same library were pooled. The source study handled its data this way. Reads were retained only if the reads had an exact TCR constant sequence, and the retained reads were trimmed to 150 nt and grouped according to their 12-nt molecular barcodes. Within each barcode group, reads were sub-clustered at a 15% Levenshtein threshold, and quality-weighted consensus sequences were built per RNA molecule. Non-functional sequences were filtered out, along with any lower-count sequence sitting one edit away from another sequence. Barcode sub-clusters with fewer than 20% of the maximum read count were removed, based on fitting two negative binomial distributions. Using fastp trimming at Q25 and MiXCR clonotype assembly, TCRdb reanalyzed the public sequencing data and kept in-frame beta chains. CDR3 protein duplicates are merged, each entry listing the most common genes and DNA. The V and J calls and clone size come from TCRdb's table, not from the authors' own analysis. The sample data list approximately 63,000 distinct CDR3 sequences, and 15% to 20% of these were observed just once. The ten largest clones add up to 1.4% to 1.5% of the sample.

CDR1 and CDR2 are read off the germline V gene as SQVTM and ANQGSEA. Trimming costs V 0 bases and J 12 bases, and their ends lie 11 bases apart. Including the terminal cysteine and phenylalanine, the CDR3 comprises 11 residues. The DNA shown is the 33-base CDR3, in frame from base 1. Recombination connected TRBV29-1 to TRBJ1-2; TRBD1 is possibly the D segment (6 matching bases). The sequence derives from a human donor in good health. Some libraries in this study had Jurkat cell RNA spiked in. Sequencing was carried out using naive CD8+ T cells from blood, with Jurkat cell RNA spiked in. The meaning of the sample's cell subset or site label: FACS-sorted CD8+CD4-CCR7+CD45RA+ naive T cells. The CDR3 protein: CSVEEAGADTF. The sequence in DNA is TGCAGCGTTGAAGAGGCGGGGGCGGACACCTTC.